These 20 T cell receptor beta chains originate from one sample sequenced in a study of tumor-infiltrating lymphocytes in localized non-small cell lung cancer. The assay was immunoSEQ multiplex PCR, and TCRdb's table has in-frame clones only and misses some. The sample shows just under 30,000 clones, 80% to 90% of them seen only once. Sequences were obtained from lung tumor tissue. These TCRs come from a human donor with non-small cell lung cancer.

CDR3 nucleotides: TGCGCCAGCAGCCAAGATCCCCAGCGGGGGGTCTACGAGCAGTACTTC. This sequence encodes CASSQDPQRGVYEQYF. V usage is TRBV4-3 and J usage is TRBJ2-7; 9 bases are shared with TRBD2. The CDR3 covers 16 residues. V shed 0 bases and J 3 bases; nucleotides not matched to a gene: 6. Germline CDR1 LGHNA, CDR2 YSLEER.

CDR3 in amino acids: CATRQGADTGELFF. The CDR3 region has the DNA TGCGCCACACGACAGGGAGCGGACACCGGGGAGCTGTTTTTT. The gene calls are TRBV5-1 and TRBJ2-2; TRBD1 matches 7 bases. The V gene end was trimmed by 9 bases and the J gene end by 3 bases; junction bases not matched to a gene: 8. In germline, CDR1 is SGHRS, CDR2 YFSETQ. The length of the CDR3 is 14 residues.

Judged by abundance, this clone is large. For the CDR3, the DNA is TGTGCCACCCAGCGCAGCAGCTCCTACAATGAGCAGTTCTTC. Translation: CATQRSSSYNEQFF. J is TRBJ2-1 and V is TRBV27; D ambiguous. Germline assignment: CDR1 MNHEY and CDR2 SMNVEV (reference sequence). V lost 10 bases and J 0 bases, leaving 13 bases between the germline ends. The CDR3 spans 14 residues.

The chain is built from TRBV29-1 and TRBJ1-1; D unclear. The germline gives CDR1 SQVTM, CDR2 ANQGSEA. This CDR3 region has 13 residues. The V end lost 4 bases, the J end lost 7 bases, and 16 bases lay between the germline ends. The CDR3 spells CSVGGTVFYEAFF. CDR3 coding DNA: TGCAGCGTTGGGGGTACAGTCTTCTATGAAGCTTTCTTT.

The chain uses TRBV10-3 and TRBJ2-5; D is perhaps TRBD2 (5 bases). Germline CDR1 and CDR2: ENHRY and SYGVKD. This CDR3 region has 15 residues. Trimming removed 3 bases at V and 5 bases at J, with 16 bases between. The CDR3 sequence: CAISDPTREGETQYF. The CDR3 DNA reads TGTGCCATCAGTGACCCAACTAGGGAAGGTGAGACCCAGTACTTC.

The chain couples TRBV7-2 to TRBJ2-7; the D is unclear. The germline gives CDR1 SGHTA, CDR2 FQGNSA. Trimming stripped 4 bases from V and 4 bases from J, with 8 bases between. The length of the CDR3 is 12 residues. The CDR3 DNA sequence: TGTGCCAGCAGCTCCATCGGGTACGAGCAGTACTTC. This codes for CASSSIGYEQYF.

The chain is built from TRBV5-6 and TRBJ2-5; the D gene is possibly TRBD1 (6 bases). The CDR3 has 15 amino acids. Germline V gene data show CDR1 as SGHDT and CDR2 as YYEEEE. V lost 0 bases, J lost 3 bases, and 12 bases lay in between. CDR3 DNA sequence: TGTGCCAGCAGCTTGGTGGGCCAGGGGAAAGAGACCCAGTACTTC. This encodes CASSLVGQGKETQYF.

The rearrangement links TRBV5-4 to TRBJ2-3, with TRBD2 identical over 8 bases. This CDR3 has 14 amino acids. CDR1 is SGHNT, CDR2 YYREEE, per germline (reference sequence). The ends lost 7 bases at V and 4 bases at J; junction bases unmatched: 8. The CDR3: CASHVRGGSDTQYF. In DNA form, the CDR3 reads TGTGCCAGCCATGTACGGGGGGGCTCAGATACGCAGTATTTT.

The chain couples TRBV4-1 to TRBJ1-4; no firm D call. Trimming shortened V by 1 base and J by 7 bases, and 13 bases separated the two germline ends. The CDR3 consists of 15 residues. CDR1 and CDR2 from the germline V gene are MGHRA and YSYEKL. The CDR3 reads CASSQVGTSVEKLFF. The CDR3 bases are TGCGCCAGCAGCCAAGTAGGAACGTCGGTTGAAAAACTGTTTTTT.

The rearrangement links TRBV19 to TRBJ2-7; TRBD1 aligns across 9 bases. The germline CDR1 and CDR2 sequences are LNHDA and SQIVND (reference sequence). V was clipped by 3 bases and J by 2 bases; unmatched bases: 2. CDR3 size: 14 residues. DNA for the CDR3: TGTGCCAGTAGTATGGGGGACAGGGCCTACGAGCAGTACTTC. This gives the protein CASSMGDRAYEQYF. Complete variable domain (other parts from reference TRBV19 and TRBJ2-7): DGGITQSPKYLFRKEGQNVTLSCEQNLNHDAMYWYRQDPGQGLRLIYYSQIVNDFQKGDIAEGYSVSREKKESFPLTVTSAQKNPTAFYLCASSMGDRAYEQYFGPGTRLTVT.

This clone is a singleton in its sample. The CDR3 reads CASSEGGNEQFF. CDR3 bases: TGCGCCAGCAGCGAAGGGGGCAATGAGCAGTTCTTC. The chain couples TRBV5-1 to TRBJ2-1; D may be TRBD1 (6 bases). The CDR3 totals 12 residues. V shed 4 bases and J shed 6 bases, with 8 bases lying between them. CDR1 SGHRS and CDR2 YFSETQ come from the germline V gene.

This chain links TRBV6-5 with TRBJ1-4; D is unresolved. CDR3 length: 15 amino acids. CDR1 is MNHEY and CDR2 is SVGAGI in the germline V gene. With 2 bases removed from V and 2 bases from J, the gap between germline ends came to 9 bases. The CDR3 sequence: CASSYDGRTNEKLFF. CDR3 coding DNA: TGTGCCAGCAGTTACGACGGGCGGACTAATGAAAAACTGTTTTTT.

The chain carries TRBV9 and TRBJ1-3; D remains unclear. Trimming took 2 bases from V and 2 from J, leaving 8 bases between them. This CDR3 has 14 residues. CDR1 and CDR2 from the germline V gene are SGDLS and YYNGEE. Here the CDR3 reads CASSVGSPGNTIYF. CDR3 sequence (DNA): TGTGCCAGCAGCGTCGGCAGTCCTGGAAACACCATATATTTT. Complete variable domain (other parts from reference TRBV9 and TRBJ1-3): DSGVTQTPKHLITATGQRVTLRCSPRSGDLSVYWYQQSLDQGLQFLIQYYNGEERAKGNILERFSAQQFPDLHSELNLSSLELGDSALYFCASSVGSPGNTIYFGEGSWLTVV.

CDR3 residues: CASRPTSGGPNEQFF. DNA of the CDR3: TGTGCCAGCAGGCCGACTAGCGGGGGACCCAATGAGCAGTTCTTC. The V call is TRBV6-5, the J call TRBJ2-1, with 12 bases lining up with TRBD2. Germline CDR1 MNHEY, CDR2 SVGAGI. The junction had 6 bases not matched to a gene; V was cut back by 6 bases and J by 6 bases. This CDR3 has 15 amino acids.

The CDR3 is CASSLGQGETQYF. The DNA of the CDR3 is TGTGCCAGCAGCTTGGGACAGGGGGAGACCCAGTACTTC. The rearrangement uses TRBV5-4 and TRBJ2-5, with 8 bases identical to TRBD1. The germline V gene has CDR1 SGHNT and CDR2 YYREEE (reference sequence). This CDR3 is built from 13 residues. V shed 0 bases, J shed 5 bases, and the junction held 0 bases outside the gene matches. The full variable domain, rest sourced from reference TRBV5-4 and TRBJ2-5, is ETGVTQSPTHLIKTRGQQVTLRCSSQSGHNTVSWYQQALGQGPQFIFQYYREEENGRGNFPPRFSGLQFPNYSSELNVNALELDDSALYLCASSLGQGETQYFGPGTRLLVL.

The chain carries TRBV7-2 and TRBJ2-2; unclear D gene. The CDR3 has 17 amino acids. V gave up 4 bases and J gave up 0 bases, with 15 bases separating them. In germline, CDR1 is SGHTA, CDR2 FQGNSA. The CDR3 region has the DNA TGTGCCAGCAGCTCACTCCCGGGCAGCGCGAACACCGGGGAGCTGTTTTTT. Residues: CASSSLPGSANTGELFF.

V usage is TRBV2 and J usage is TRBJ1-4; D unclear. The CDR3 runs 14 residues. The germline gives CDR1 SNHLY, CDR2 FYNNEI. V lost 10 bases to trimming and J lost 0 bases, with 12 bases between them. The CDR3 spells CATTGDSTNEKLFF. The CDR3 DNA reads TGTGCCACCACGGGAGACTCAACTAATGAAAAACTGTTTTTT.

V usage is TRBV30 and J usage is TRBJ1-3; 8 bases align to TRBD1. In germline, CDR1 is GTSNPN, CDR2 SVGIG (reference sequence). The CDR3 is 14 residues long. V lost 3 bases, J lost 5 bases, and 6 bases stayed unmatched. The CDR3 DNA reads as TGTGCCTGGAGCCCCCAGGGGGCAAGAAACACCATATATTTT. The encoded protein is CAWSPQGARNTIYF. The whole variable domain, remainder taken from reference TRBV30 and TRBJ1-3, is SQTIHQWPATLVQPVGSPLSLECTVEGTSNPNLYWYRQAAGRGLQLLFYSVGIGQISSEVPQNLSASRPQDRQFILSSKKLLLSDSGFYLCAWSPQGARNTIYFGEGSWLTVV.

In this sample, this clone turned up a few times. V usage is TRBV5-1 and J usage is TRBJ1-2; the D is unclear. Between the trimmed V and J ends, which lost 2 bases and 1 base, there was a span of 6 bases. CDR3 length equals 13 residues. Germline CDR1 and CDR2: SGHRS and YFSETQ. The CDR3 protein is CASSFTDNYGYTF. The CDR3 coding sequence is TGCGCCAGCAGCTTTACGGATAACTATGGCTACACCTTC.

The rearrangement links TRBV7-2 to TRBJ2-7, with TRBD1 matching 7 bases. Germline V lookup: CDR1 SGHTA, CDR2 FQGNSA. This CDR3 has 14 residues. V lost 7 bases to trimming and J lost 1 base; unmatched junction nucleotides: 7. In DNA form, the CDR3 reads TGTGCCAGCACCCAAAGGGACAGATCCTACGAGCAGTACTTC. This sequence encodes CASTQRDRSYEQYF.